This is a list of T cell receptor beta chains from one sample in a study of cytotoxic CD8 clonotypes in ibrutinib-treated CLL. Sequenced by immunoSEQ multiplex PCR; TCRdb stores in-frame clones only, minus some. The sample has about 76,000 clones; less than 85% are singletons. Sample: PBMCs, taken after 24 months of ibrutinib treatment. Every receptor here comes from a human donor with chronic lymphocytic leukemia. Each CDR3 is given with its conserved first and last residue. The order of the fields is clone size, V gene, D gene, J gene, CDR3 DNA, CDR3 protein. A D gene is named only where the DNA matches it firmly. The size entry is marked missing in some rows and otherwise reads once, few, many or a size class.

size: NA; V: TRBV27; D: TRBD2; J: TRBJ2-1; DNA: TGTGCCAGCAGTTTATTCGGGACTAGCGAATACAATGAGCAGTTCTTC; CDR3: CASSLFGTSEYNEQFF
size: NA; V: TRBV6-5; D: NA; J: TRBJ1-1; DNA: TGTGCCAGCAGTTACTCTACAAACACTGAAGCTTTCTTT; CDR3: CASSYSTNTEAFF
size: NA; V: TRBV6-6; D: TRBD1; J: TRBJ1-5; DNA: TGTGCCAGCAGTTACTCAGGAGGGGGCGGGCCCCAGCATTTT; CDR3: CASSYSGGGGPQHF
size: NA; V: TRBV7-6; D: TRBD1; J: TRBJ1-2; DNA: TGTGCCAGCAGCTTAGGGACAGGGGTGTATGGCTACACCTTC; CDR3: CASSLGTGVYGYTF
size: few; V: TRBV6-1; D: TRBD2; J: TRBJ2-7; DNA: TGTGCCAGCACTCAAAGAGTAGCGGGACCCTACGAGCAGTACTTC; CDR3: CASTQRVAGPYEQYF
size: NA; V: TRBV5-1; D: NA; J: TRBJ2-3; DNA: TGCGCCAGCAGCATGACAGATACGCAGTATTTT; CDR3: CASSMTDTQYF
size: NA; V: TRBV29-1; D: TRBD2; J: TRBJ2-1; DNA: TGCAGCGTTGACGGGGGGAATGAGCAGTTCTTC; CDR3: CSVDGGNEQFF
size: NA; V: TRBV7-9; D: TRBD1; J: TRBJ2-5; DNA: TGTGCCAGCAGCCGCGGACAGGGCGCGGAGACCCAGTACTTC; CDR3: CASSRGQGAETQYF
size: NA; V: TRBV4-1; D: TRBD2; J: TRBJ2-5; DNA: TGCGCCAGCAGTTTCGCCGGGACTAGCGGGAGTTTAGAGACCCAGTACTTC; CDR3: CASSFAGTSGSLETQYF
size: NA; V: TRBV5-1; D: NA; J: TRBJ2-3; DNA: TGCGCCAGCAGCTTACAAACTAGCTCAGATACGCAGTATTTT; CDR3: CASSLQTSSDTQYF